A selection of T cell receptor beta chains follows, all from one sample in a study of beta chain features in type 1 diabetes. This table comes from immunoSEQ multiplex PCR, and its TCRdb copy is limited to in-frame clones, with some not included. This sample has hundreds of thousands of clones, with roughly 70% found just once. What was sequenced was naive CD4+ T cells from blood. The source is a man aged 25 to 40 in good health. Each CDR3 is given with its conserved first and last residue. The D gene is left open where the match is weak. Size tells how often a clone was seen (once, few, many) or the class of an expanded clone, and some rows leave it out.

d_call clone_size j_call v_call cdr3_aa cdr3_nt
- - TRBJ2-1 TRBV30 CAWTSGPYNEQFF TGTGCCTGGACCTCGGGGCCCTACAATGAGCAGTTCTTC
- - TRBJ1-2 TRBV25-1 CASSGGPAYYGYTF TGTGCCAGCAGTGGAGGACCTGCTTACTATGGCTACACCTTC
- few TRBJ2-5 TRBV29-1 CSVREVGETQYF TGCAGCGTTCGCGAGGTTGGGGAGACCCAGTACTTC
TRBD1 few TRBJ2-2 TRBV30 CAWSTGVDTGELFF TGTGCCTGGAGCACAGGGGTAGACACCGGGGAGCTGTTTTTT
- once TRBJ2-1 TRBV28 CASSLEVQEQFF TGTGCCAGCAGTTTAGAGGTACAGGAGCAGTTCTTC
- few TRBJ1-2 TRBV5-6 CASSLAEYGYTF TGTGCCAGCAGCTTGGCTGAGTATGGCTACACCTTC
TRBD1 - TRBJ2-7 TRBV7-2 CASSTDGTGANEQYF TGTGCCAGCAGCACAGACGGGACAGGGGCCAACGAGCAGTACTTC
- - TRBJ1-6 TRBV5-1 CASSLALQDNSPLHF TGCGCCAGCAGCTTGGCCCTACAGGATAATTCACCCCTCCACTTT
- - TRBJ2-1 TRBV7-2 CASSPQFGGYNEQFF TGTGCCAGCAGCCCGCAGTTTGGGGGCTACAATGAGCAGTTCTTC
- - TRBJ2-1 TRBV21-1 CASSKEREQFF TGTGCCAGCAGCAAAGAGCGTGAGCAGTTCTTC
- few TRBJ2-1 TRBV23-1 CASSQQPLREQFF TGCGCCAGCAGTCAACAACCCCTGCGTGAGCAGTTCTTC
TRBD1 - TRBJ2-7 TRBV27 CASSSPTRDRAYEQYF TGTGCCAGCAGTTCCCCTACCAGGGACAGAGCCTACGAGCAGTACTTC
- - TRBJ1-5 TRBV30 CALSAGANQPQHF TGTGCCCTCTCGGCAGGTGCCAATCAGCCCCAGCATTTT